This T cell receptor (beta chain) was obtained from a study of blood T cell repertoires in COVID-19. V dropped 3 bases and J dropped 4 bases, with 9 bases sitting between them. CDR1 and CDR2 (germline): LGHNA, YNFKEQ. The CDR3 has 13 amino acids. Assay: immunoSEQ multiplex PCR; the TCRdb copy retains only in-frame clones and omits some. The repertoire includes about 230,000 clones, about 88% of them detected once, and roughly 2.5% sits in the top ten. This clonotype originated in a woman aged 55-69 years with acute or convalescent COVID-19. Source material: peripheral blood. The chain couples TRBV4-2 to TRBJ1-2; D is possibly TRBD1 (5 bases). The CDR3 nucleotides read TGTGCCAGCAGCCATGGACAAGGCTATGGCTACACCTTC. Encoded protein: CASSHGQGYGYTF.